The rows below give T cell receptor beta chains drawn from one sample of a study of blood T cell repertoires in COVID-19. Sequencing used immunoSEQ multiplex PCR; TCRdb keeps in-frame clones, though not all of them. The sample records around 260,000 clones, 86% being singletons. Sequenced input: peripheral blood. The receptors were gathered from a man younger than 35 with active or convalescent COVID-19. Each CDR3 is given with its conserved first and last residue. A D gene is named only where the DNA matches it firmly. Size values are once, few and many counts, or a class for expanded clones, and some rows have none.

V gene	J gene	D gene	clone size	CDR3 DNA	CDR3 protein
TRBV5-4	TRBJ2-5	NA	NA	TGTGCCAGCAGCCTTTCCGGACATTCTCGAGAGACCCAGTACTTC	CASSLSGHSRETQYF
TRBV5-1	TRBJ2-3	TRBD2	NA	TGCGCCAGCCACGACCCGACGACTAGCGGTAGCACAGATACGCAGTATTTT	CASHDPTTSGSTDTQYF
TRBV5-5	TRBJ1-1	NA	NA	TGTGCCAGCAGCTTGGACCAAGGTTGGGAGGGAACTGAAGCTTTCTTT	CASSLDQGWEGTEAFF
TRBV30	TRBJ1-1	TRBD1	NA	TGTGCCTGGAGTGTGAAGGGGGCTACGGGTGCTTTCTTT	CAWSVKGATGAFF
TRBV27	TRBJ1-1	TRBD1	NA	TGTGCCAGCAGTAGGGACAGGGGAGGTTCTGAAGCTTTCTTT	CASSRDRGGSEAFF
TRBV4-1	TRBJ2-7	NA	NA	TGCGCCAGCAGTGGAGCCTCCTACGAGCAGTACTTC	CASSGASYEQYF
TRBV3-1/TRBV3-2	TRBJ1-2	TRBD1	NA	TGTGCCAGCAGGACTACCGACAGGGGCGGCTATGGCTACACCTTC	CASRTTDRGGYGYTF
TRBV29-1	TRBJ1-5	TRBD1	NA	TGCAGCGTTGAAGAAGGGACAGGGGGCGGGGGGCCCCAGCATTTT	CSVEEGTGGGGPQHF
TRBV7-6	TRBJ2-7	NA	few	TGTGCCAGCAGCGGCGGTAGCTCCTACGAGCAGTACTTC	CASSGGSSYEQYF
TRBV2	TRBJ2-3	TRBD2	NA	TGTGCCAGCAGTGAAATCGGCCAGCGGGGCGCTTTCACAGATACGCAGTATTTT	CASSEIGQRGAFTDTQYF
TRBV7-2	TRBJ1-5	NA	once	TGTGCCAGCAGCTTAGGGGTCAGGGGAAGCAATCAGCCCCAGCATTTT	CASSLGVRGSNQPQHF
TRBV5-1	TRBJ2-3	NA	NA	TGCGCCAGCAGTTTCCTCAGGGAAGATACGCAGTATTTT	CASSFLREDTQYF
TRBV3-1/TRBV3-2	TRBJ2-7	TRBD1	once	TGTGCCAGCAGCCTTAGGACAGGGGGCTACGAGCAGTACTTC	CASSLRTGGYEQYF
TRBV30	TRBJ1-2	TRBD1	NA	TGTGCCTGGACAGGGGACAGTGCCCCGTATGGCTACACCTTC	CAWTGDSAPYGYTF
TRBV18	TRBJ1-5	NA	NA	TGTGCCAGCTCACCTTACAGGGTTAATCAGCCCCAGCATTTT	CASSPYRVNQPQHF
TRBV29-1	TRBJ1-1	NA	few	TGCAGCGTTGTTAGTAACCGTGGAGCTGAAGCTTTCTTT	CSVVSNRGAEAFF
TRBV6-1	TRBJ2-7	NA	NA	TGTGCCAGCAGTGACAGGGGCCTCTCCTACGAGCAGTACTTC	CASSDRGLSYEQYF
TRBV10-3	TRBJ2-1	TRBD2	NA	TGTGCCATCAGTGCCAGCGGGGGAAATGAGCAGTTCTTC	CAISASGGNEQFF